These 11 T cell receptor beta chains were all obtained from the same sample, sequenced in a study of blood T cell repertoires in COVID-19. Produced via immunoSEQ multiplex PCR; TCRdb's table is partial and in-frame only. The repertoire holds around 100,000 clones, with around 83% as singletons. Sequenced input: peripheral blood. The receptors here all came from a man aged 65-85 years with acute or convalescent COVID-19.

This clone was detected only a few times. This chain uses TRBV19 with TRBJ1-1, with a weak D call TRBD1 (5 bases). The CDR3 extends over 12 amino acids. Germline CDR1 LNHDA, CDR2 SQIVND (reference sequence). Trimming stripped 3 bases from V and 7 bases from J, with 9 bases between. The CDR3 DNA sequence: TGTGCCAGTAGTATCGGGAGGGGTGAAGCTTTCTTT. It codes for CASSIGRGEAFF.

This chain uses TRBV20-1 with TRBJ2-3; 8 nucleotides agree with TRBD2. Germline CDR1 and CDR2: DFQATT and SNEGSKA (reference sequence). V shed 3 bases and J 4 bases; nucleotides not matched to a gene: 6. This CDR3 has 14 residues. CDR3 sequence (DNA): TGCAGTGCTAGTCGGGGGGGGCTGGCAGATACGCAGTATTTT. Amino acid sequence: CSASRGGLADTQYF.

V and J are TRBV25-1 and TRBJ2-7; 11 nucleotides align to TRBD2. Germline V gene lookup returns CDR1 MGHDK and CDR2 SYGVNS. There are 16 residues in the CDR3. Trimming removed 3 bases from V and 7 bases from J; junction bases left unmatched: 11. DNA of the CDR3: TGTGCCAGCAGTGAGGGAGGAGTAGCGGGAGGGGGTGAGCAGTACTTC. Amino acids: CASSEGGVAGGGEQYF.

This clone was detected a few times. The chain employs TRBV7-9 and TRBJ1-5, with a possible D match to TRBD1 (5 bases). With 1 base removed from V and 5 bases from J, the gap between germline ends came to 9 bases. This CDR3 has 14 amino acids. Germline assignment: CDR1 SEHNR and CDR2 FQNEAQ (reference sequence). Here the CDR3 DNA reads TGTGCCAGCAGCTTAGGTCCGGGGGATCAGCCCCAGCATTTT. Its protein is CASSLGPGDQPQHF.

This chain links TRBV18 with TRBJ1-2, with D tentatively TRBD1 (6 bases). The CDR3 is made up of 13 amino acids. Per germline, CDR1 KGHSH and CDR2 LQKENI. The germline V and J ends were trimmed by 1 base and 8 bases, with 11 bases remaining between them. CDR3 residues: CASSPQQGYGYTF. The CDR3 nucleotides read TGTGCCAGCTCACCACAACAGGGTTACGGCTACACCTTC.

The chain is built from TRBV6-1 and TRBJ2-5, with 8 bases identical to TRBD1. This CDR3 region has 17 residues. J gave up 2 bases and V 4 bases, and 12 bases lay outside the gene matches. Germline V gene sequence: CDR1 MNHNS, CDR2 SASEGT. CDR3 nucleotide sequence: TGTGCCAGCAGTGCGGCGTGGGGCAGGGGGCAACAAGAGACCCAGTACTTC. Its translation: CASSAAWGRGQQETQYF.

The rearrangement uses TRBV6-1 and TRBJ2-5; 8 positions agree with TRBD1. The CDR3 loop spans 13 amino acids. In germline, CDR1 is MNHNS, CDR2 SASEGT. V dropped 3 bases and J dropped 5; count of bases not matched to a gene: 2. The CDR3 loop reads CASSEHRGETQYF. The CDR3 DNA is TGTGCCAGCAGTGAGCACAGGGGGGAGACCCAGTACTTC.

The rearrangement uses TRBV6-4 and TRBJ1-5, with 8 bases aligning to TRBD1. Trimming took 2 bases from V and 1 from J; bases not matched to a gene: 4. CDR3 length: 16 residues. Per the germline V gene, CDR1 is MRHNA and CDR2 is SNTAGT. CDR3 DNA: TGTGCCAGCAGTGACCTCGGGACAGGCAGCAATCAGCCCCAGCATTTT. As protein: CASSDLGTGSNQPQHF.

The CDR3 DNA follows: TGTGCTAGTGGTTCCGGACAGGGAATGAACACTGAAGCTTTCTTT. As protein: CASGSGQGMNTEAFF. V gene TRBV12-5 combines with J gene TRBJ1-1; TRBD1 aligns across 8 bases. The CDR3 loop spans 15 amino acids. The junction had 4 bases not matched to a gene; V was cut back by 4 bases and J by 0 bases. Germline CDR1 LGHNT, CDR2 FRNRAP. Complete variable domain (other parts from reference TRBV12-5 and TRBJ1-1): DARVTQTPRHKVTEMGQEVTMRCQPILGHNTVFWYRQTMMQGLELLAYFRNRAPLDDSGMPKDRFSAEMPDATLATLKIQPSEPRDSAVYFCASGSGQGMNTEAFFGQGTRLTVV.

The CDR3 is CASRRSRGETQYF. The CDR3 nucleotides are TGTGCCAGCAGGAGAAGCAGGGGGGAGACCCAGTACTTC. The chain joins TRBV7-3 to TRBJ2-5; 7 bases are shared with TRBD1. With V trimmed by 6 bases and J by 5 bases, 6 bases remained unmatched. The length of the CDR3 is 13 residues. Germline V gives CDR1 SGHTA, CDR2 FQGTGA.

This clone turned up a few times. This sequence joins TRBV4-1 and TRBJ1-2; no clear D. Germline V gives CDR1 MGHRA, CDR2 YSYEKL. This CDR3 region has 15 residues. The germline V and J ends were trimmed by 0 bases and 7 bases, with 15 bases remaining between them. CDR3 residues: CASSQETRWIRGYTF. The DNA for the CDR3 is TGCGCCAGCAGCCAAGAGACTAGATGGATTCGTGGCTACACCTTC.